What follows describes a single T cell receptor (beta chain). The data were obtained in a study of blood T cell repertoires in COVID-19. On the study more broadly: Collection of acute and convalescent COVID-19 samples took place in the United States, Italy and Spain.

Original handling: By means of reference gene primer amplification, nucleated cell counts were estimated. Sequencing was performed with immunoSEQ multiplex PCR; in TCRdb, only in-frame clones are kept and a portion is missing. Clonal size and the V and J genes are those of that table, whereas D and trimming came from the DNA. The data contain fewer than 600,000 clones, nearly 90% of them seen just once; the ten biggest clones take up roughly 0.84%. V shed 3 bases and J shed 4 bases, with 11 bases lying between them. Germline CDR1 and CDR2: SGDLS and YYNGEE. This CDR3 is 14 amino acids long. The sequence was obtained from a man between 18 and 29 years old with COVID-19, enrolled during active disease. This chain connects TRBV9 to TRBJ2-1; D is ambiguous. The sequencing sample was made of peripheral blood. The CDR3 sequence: CASSALNSYNEQFF. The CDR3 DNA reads TGTGCCAGCAGCGCCCTCAACTCATACAATGAGCAGTTCTTC.